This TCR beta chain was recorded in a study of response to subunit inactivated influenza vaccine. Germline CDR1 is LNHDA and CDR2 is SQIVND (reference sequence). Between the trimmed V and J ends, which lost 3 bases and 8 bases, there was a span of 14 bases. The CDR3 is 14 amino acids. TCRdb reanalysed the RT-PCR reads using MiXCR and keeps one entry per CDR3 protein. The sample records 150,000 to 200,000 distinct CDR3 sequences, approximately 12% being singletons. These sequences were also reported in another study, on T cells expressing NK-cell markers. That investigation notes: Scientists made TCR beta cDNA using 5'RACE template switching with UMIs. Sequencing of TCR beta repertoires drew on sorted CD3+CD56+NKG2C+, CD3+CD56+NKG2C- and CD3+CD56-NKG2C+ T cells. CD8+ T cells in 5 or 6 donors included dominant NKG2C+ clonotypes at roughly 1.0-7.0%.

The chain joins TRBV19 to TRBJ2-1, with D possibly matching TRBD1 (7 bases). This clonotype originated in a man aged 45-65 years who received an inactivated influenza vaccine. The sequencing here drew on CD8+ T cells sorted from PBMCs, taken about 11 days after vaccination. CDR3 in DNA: TGTGCCAGTAGTATTGTCCCCAGGGGGGATGAGCAGTTCTTC. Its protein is CASSIVPRGDEQFF. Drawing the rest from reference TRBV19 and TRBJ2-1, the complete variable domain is DGGITQSPKYLFRKEGQNVTLSCEQNLNHDAMYWYRQDPGQGLRLIYYSQIVNDFQKGDIAEGYSVSREKKESFPLTVTSAQKNPTAFYLCASSIVPRGDEQFFGPGTRLTVL.